Sequencing of this T cell receptor beta chain was carried out in a study of cytomegalovirus exposure and HLA in healthy donors. PCR amplification relied on 60 Vbeta primers (plus 13 Jbeta primers). In the original processing: A later analysis counted about 80 million unique TCR beta chains, 9.5 million to 13 million shared. Clones were read by immunoSEQ multiplex PCR, and TCRdb kept only the in-frame ones, dropping some. V and J calls plus clone size are reproduced from that table; the DNA served to infer D and trimming. The table shows approximately 37,000 clones, with less than 85% occurring only once. The study, taken as a whole, reports: The investigators catalogued 150 to 200 TCR beta chains as cytomegalovirus-associated. Among CMV-associated TCR beta chains, most appeared HLA-restricted in a later analysis. Presence/absence analyses assumed roughly uniform sequencing depth across donors.

For this clone: Antigen unknown.

The CDR3 sequence is 12 residues long. Germline CDR1 reads SGHAT; CDR2 reads FQNNGV. V lost 2 bases and J 7 bases, leaving 8 bases between the germline ends. V gene TRBV11-2 combines with J gene TRBJ1-1, with TRBD1 as a possible D gene (5 bases). Sequenced: PBMCs. This receptor was identified in a woman younger than 30 in good health and CMV-seropositive. For the CDR3, the DNA is TGTGCCAGCAGCTTACCAGGGATTGAAGCTTTCTTT. Protein: CASSLPGIEAFF.